This entry is about one T cell receptor beta chain. Antigen specificity is unknown. Its ends do not fully match the called genes, so a read error is possible. The protocol was immunoSEQ multiplex PCR, while the TCRdb copy is restricted to in-frame clones and leaves out a portion. The profile shows approximately 72,000 clones, 65% to 85% of them singletons. This record comes from a study of OX40 agonist ivuxolimab in advanced cancers. Study observations and caveats: Researchers report that CD8+ T cells had, on average, more expanded clones than CD4+. It was also the case that some nonresponders had low normalized T-cell clonal expansion.

The CDR3 totals 17 residues. Germline assignment: CDR1 MNHNS and CDR2 SASEGT. This receptor was obtained from an adult with an advanced solid tumor such as melanoma, head and neck, liver or kidney cancer. Sequenced here: CD4+ or CD8+ T cells sorted from blood, sampled in a trial of the OX40 agonist ivuxolimab. The V call is TRBV6-1, the J call TRBJ2-5, with 10 bases identical to TRBD2. Written as DNA, the CDR3 is TGTGCCATCAGTGACGGGCTAGCGGGGGCACATCAAGAGACCCAGTACTTC. Translated, it gives CAISDGLAGAHQETQYF.